A selection of T cell receptor beta chains follows, all from one sample in a study of blood T cell repertoires in COVID-19. Produced via immunoSEQ multiplex PCR; TCRdb's table is partial and in-frame only. This table holds approximately 200,000 clones, around nine tenths found once. The sequencing input was peripheral blood. These receptors all come from a man aged 25-45 years with acute or convalescent COVID-19. The CDR3 runs from the conserved cysteine through the conserved F or W. A D gene is named only where the DNA matches it firmly.

D gene: NA; V gene: TRBV29-1; J gene: TRBJ1-1; CDR3 protein: CSVDPGSGVWNTEAFF; CDR3 DNA: TGCAGCGTTGACCCGGGATCGGGAGTCTGGAACACTGAAGCTTTCTTT
D gene: NA; V gene: TRBV5-1; J gene: TRBJ2-7; CDR3 protein: CASSLVAGFRIYEQYF; CDR3 DNA: TGCGCCAGCAGCTTGGTTGCAGGGTTTCGAATCTACGAGCAGTACTTC
D gene: NA; V gene: TRBV19; J gene: TRBJ1-2; CDR3 protein: CASNKRGQSDGYTF; CDR3 DNA: TGTGCCAGTAATAAAAGGGGCCAATCCGATGGCTACACCTTC
D gene: TRBD2; V gene: TRBV19; J gene: TRBJ2-1; CDR3 protein: CASSTGGLADYNEQFF; CDR3 DNA: TGTGCCAGTAGTACTGGGGGACTAGCGGACTACAATGAGCAGTTCTTC
D gene: NA; V gene: TRBV18; J gene: TRBJ1-5; CDR3 protein: CASSPNAGGPQHF; CDR3 DNA: TGTGCCAGCTCACCTAATGCGGGGGGTCCCCAGCATTTT
D gene: NA; V gene: TRBV6-4; J gene: TRBJ2-7; CDR3 protein: CASIWWQHNEQYF; CDR3 DNA: TGTGCCAGCATTTGGTGGCAACATAACGAGCAGTACTTC
D gene: NA; V gene: TRBV19; J gene: TRBJ2-5; CDR3 protein: CASSQGGRYQETQYF; CDR3 DNA: TGTGCCAGTAGCCAAGGGGGACGGTACCAAGAGACCCAGTACTTC
D gene: TRBD2; V gene: TRBV30; J gene: TRBJ2-3; CDR3 protein: CAWSWAGGLDTQYF; CDR3 DNA: TGTGCCTGGAGTTGGGCGGGGGGCCTGGATACGCAGTATTTT
D gene: NA; V gene: TRBV28; J gene: TRBJ2-7; CDR3 protein: CASRPTGSVREQYF; CDR3 DNA: TGTGCCAGCAGGCCTACAGGGAGTGTACGCGAGCAGTACTTC
D gene: TRBD1; V gene: TRBV28; J gene: TRBJ2-2; CDR3 protein: CASLGLDRGFTGELFF; CDR3 DNA: TGTGCCAGCCTCGGGCTGGACAGGGGGTTTACCGGGGAGCTGTTTTTT